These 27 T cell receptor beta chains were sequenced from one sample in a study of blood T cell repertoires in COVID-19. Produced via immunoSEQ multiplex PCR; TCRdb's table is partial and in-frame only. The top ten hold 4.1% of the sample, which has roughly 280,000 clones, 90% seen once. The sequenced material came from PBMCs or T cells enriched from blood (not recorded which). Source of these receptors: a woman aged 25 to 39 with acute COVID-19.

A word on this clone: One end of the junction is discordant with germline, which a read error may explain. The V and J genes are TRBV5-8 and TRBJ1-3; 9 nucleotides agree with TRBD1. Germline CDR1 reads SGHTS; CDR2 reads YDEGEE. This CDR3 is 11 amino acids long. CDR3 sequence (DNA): TGTGCCAGCAGCCCACAGGGGGCGAAGGCTTTT. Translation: CASSPQGAKAF.

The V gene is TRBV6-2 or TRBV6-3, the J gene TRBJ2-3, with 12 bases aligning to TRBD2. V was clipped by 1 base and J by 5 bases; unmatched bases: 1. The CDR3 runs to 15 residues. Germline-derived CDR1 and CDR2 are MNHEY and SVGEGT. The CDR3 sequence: CASSYLGLAGDTQYF. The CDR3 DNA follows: TGTGCCAGCAGTTACTTGGGACTAGCGGGAGATACGCAGTATTTT.

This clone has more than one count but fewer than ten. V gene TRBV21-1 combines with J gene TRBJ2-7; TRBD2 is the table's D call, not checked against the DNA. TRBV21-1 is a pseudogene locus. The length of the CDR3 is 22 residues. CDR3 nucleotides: TGTGCCAGCAGCAAAGCGCCGAAAGAATCGGGACTAGCGGGAGGGCAGCTCCCCGAGCAGTACTTC. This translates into CASSKAPKESGLAGGQLPEQYF.

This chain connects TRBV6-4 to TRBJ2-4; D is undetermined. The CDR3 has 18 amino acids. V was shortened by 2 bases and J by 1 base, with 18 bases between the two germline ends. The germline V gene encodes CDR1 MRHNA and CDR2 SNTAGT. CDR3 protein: CASSDPIKSTGAKNIQYF. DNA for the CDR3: TGTGCCAGCAGTGACCCTATTAAGAGCACCGGGGCCAAAAACATTCAGTACTTC.

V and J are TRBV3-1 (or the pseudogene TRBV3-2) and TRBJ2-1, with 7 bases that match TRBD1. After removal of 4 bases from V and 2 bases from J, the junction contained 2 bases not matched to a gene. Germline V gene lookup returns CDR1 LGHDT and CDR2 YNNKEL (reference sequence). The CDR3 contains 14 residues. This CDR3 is CASSLTGPYNEQFF. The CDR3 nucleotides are TGTGCCAGCAGCCTGACAGGGCCCTACAATGAGCAGTTCTTC.

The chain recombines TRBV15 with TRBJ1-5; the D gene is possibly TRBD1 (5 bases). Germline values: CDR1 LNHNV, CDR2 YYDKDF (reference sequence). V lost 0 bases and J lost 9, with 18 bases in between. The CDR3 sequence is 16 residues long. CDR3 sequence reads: CATSRDVKAFGGPQHF. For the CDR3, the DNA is TGTGCCACCAGCAGAGATGTAAAAGCCTTCGGGGGGCCCCAGCATTTT. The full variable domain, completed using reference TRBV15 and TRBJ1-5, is DAMVIQNPRYQVTQFGKPVTLSCSQTLNHNVMYWYQQKSSQAPKLLFHYYDKDFNNEADTPDNFQSRRPNTSFCFLDIRSPGLGDTAMYLCATSRDVKAFGGPQHFGDGTRLSIL.

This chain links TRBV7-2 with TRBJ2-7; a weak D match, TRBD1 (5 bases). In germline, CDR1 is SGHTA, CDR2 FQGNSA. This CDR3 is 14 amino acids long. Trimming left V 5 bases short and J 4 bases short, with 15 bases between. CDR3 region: CASSRSPDSYEQYF. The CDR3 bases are TGTGCCAGCAGCCGCAGTCCAGACAGTTACGAGCAGTACTTC.

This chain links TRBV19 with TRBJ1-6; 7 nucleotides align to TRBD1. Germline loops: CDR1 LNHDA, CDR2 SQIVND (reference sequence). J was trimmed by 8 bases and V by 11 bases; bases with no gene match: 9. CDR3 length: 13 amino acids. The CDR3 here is CAGRDSPDSPLHF. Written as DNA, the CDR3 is TGTGCCGGCAGGGACAGCCCGGATTCACCCCTCCACTTT. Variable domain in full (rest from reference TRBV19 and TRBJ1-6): DGGITQSPKYLFRKEGQNVTLSCEQNLNHDAMYWYRQDPGQGLRLIYYSQIVNDFQKGDIAEGYSVSREKKESFPLTVTSAQKNPTAFYLCAGRDSPDSPLHFGNGTRLTVT.

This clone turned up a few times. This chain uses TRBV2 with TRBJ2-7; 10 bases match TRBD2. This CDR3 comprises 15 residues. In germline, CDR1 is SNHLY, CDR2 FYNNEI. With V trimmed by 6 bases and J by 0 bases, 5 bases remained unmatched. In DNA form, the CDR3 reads TGTGCCAGCAGCACGGGACTAGCGAGCTCCTACGAGCAGTACTTC. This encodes CASSTGLASSYEQYF.

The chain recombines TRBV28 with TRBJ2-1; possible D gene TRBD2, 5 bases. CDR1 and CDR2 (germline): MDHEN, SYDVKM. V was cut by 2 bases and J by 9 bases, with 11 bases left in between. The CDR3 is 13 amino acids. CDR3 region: CASSLVGMGEQFF. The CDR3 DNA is TGTGCCAGCAGTTTAGTCGGGATGGGTGAGCAGTTCTTC.

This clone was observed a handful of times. CDR3 in DNA: TGTGCCAGCAGTCTAGCGGGTACATACAATGAGCAGTTCTTC. It is translated as CASSLAGTYNEQFF. This sequence joins TRBV2 and TRBJ2-1; 8 bases agree with TRBD2. The CDR3 sequence is 14 residues long. The V gene end was trimmed by 5 bases and the J gene end by 4 bases; junction bases not matched to a gene: 4. CDR1 and CDR2 (germline): SNHLY, FYNNEI.

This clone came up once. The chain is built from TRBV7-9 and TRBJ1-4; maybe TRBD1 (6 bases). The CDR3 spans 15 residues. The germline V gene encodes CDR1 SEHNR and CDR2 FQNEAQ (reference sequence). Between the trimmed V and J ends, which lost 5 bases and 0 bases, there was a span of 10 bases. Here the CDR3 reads CASSLRTATNEKLFF. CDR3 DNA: TGTGCCAGCAGCCTGAGGACAGCAACTAATGAAAAACTGTTTTTT.

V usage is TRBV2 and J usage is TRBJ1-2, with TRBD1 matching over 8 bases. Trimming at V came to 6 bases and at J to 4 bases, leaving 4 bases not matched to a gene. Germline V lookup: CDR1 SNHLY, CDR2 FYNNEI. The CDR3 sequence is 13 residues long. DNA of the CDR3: TGTGCCAGCAGCAACAGGGGGGGCTATGGCTACACCTTC. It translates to CASSNRGGYGYTF.

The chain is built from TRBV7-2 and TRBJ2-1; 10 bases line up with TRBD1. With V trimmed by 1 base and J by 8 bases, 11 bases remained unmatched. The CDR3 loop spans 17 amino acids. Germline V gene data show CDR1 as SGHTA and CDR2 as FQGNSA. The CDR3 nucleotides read TGTGCCAGCAGCTTAGACCGGACAGGGGGAAGACAGTATGAGCAGTTCTTC. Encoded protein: CASSLDRTGGRQYEQFF. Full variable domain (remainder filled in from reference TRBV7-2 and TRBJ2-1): GAGVSQSPSNKVTEKGKDVELRCDPISGHTALYWYRQSLGQGLEFLIYFQGNSAPDKSGLPSDRFSAERTGGSVSTLTIQRTQQEDSAVYLCASSLDRTGGRQYEQFFGPGTRLTVL.

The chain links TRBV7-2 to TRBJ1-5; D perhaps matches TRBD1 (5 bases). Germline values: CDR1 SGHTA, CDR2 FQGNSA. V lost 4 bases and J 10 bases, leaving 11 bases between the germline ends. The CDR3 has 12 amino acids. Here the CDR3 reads CASSWGVEPQHF. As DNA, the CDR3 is TGTGCCAGCAGCTGGGGGGTGGAACCCCAGCATTTT. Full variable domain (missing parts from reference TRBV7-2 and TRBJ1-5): GAGVSQSPSNKVTEKGKDVELRCDPISGHTALYWYRQSLGQGLEFLIYFQGNSAPDKSGLPSDRFSAERTGGSVSTLTIQRTQQEDSAVYLCASSWGVEPQHFGDGTRLSIL.

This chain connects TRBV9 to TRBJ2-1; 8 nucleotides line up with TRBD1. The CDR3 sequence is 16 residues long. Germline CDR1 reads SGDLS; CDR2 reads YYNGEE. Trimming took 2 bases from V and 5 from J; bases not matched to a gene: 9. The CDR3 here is CASSVMGPGGHNEQFF. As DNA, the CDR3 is TGTGCCAGCAGCGTCATGGGCCCAGGGGGCCACAATGAGCAGTTCTTC.

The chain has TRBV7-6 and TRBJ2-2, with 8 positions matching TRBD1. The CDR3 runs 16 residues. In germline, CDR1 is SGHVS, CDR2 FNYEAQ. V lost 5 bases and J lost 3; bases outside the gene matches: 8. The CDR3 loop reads CASSQQDRVYTGELFF. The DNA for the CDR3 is TGTGCCAGCAGCCAGCAGGACAGGGTGTACACCGGGGAGCTGTTTTTT.

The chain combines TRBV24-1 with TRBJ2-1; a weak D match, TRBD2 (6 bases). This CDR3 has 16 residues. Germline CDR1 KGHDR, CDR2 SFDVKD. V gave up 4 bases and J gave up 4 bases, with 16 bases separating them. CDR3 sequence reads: CATSDPGGLVYNEQFF. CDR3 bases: TGTGCCACCAGTGACCCCGGGGGTCTAGTTTACAATGAGCAGTTCTTC.

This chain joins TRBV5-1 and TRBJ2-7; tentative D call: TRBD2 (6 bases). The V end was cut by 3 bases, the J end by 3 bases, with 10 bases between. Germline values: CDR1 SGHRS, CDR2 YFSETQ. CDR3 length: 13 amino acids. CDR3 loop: CASSSGLYYEQYF. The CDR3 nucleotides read TGCGCCAGCAGCTCGGGACTCTACTACGAGCAGTACTTC.

CDR3 nucleotides: TGCGCCAGCAGCTACCTAGCGGGAAACCGGGTCGAGCAGTACTTC. It specifies CASSYLAGNRVEQYF. J is TRBJ2-7 and V is TRBV4-3, with 9 bases identical to TRBD2. Germline-derived CDR1 and CDR2 are LGHNA and YSLEER. The CDR3 is 15 residues long. V lost 5 bases, J lost 6 bases, and 11 bases stayed unmatched.

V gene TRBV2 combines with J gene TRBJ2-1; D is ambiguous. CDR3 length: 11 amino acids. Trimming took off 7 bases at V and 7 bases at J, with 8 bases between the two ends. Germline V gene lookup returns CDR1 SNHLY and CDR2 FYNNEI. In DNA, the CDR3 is TGTGCCAGCACATCTGAGAATGAGCAGTTCTTC. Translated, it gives CASTSENEQFF.

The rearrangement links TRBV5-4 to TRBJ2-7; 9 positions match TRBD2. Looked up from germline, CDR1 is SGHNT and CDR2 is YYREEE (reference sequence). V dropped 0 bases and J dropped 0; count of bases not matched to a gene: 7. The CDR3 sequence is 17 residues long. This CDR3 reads CASSLASSGESSYEQYF. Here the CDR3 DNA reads TGTGCCAGCAGCTTGGCCTCTAGCGGGGAGAGCTCCTACGAGCAGTACTTC.

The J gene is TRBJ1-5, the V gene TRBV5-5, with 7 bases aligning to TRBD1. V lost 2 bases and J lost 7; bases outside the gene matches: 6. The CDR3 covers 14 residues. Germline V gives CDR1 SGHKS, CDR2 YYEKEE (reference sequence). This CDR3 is CASSFGTEGQPQHF. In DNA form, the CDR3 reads TGTGCCAGCAGCTTCGGGACAGAAGGACAGCCCCAGCATTTT.

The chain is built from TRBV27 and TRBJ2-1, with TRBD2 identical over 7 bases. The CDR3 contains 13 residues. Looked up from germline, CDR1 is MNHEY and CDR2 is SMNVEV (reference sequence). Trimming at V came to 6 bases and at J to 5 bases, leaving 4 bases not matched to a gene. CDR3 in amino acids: CASSWAGDNEQFF. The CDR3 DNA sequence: TGTGCCAGCAGCTGGGCGGGGGACAATGAGCAGTTCTTC.

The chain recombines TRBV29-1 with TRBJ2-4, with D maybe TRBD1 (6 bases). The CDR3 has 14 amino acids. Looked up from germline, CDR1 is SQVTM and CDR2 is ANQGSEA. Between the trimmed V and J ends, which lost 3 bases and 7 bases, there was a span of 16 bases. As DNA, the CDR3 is TGCAGCGTTGAGGGCAGGGGAGAAACGAACATTCAGTACTTC. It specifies CSVEGRGETNIQYF.

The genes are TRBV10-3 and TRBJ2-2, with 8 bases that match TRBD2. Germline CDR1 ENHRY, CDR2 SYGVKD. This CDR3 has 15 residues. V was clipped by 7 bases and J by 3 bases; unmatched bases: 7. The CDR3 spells CAITEGTSDTGELFF. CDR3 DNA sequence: TGTGCCATCACAGAGGGGACTAGTGACACCGGGGAGCTGTTTTTT.

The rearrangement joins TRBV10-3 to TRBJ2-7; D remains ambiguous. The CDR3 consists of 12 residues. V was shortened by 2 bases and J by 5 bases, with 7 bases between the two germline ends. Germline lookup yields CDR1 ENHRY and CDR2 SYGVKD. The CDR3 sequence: CAISESTHEQYF. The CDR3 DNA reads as TGTGCCATCAGTGAGAGCACCCACGAGCAGTACTTC.